This T cell receptor (beta chain) was obtained from a study of tumor-infiltrating lymphocytes in oesophageal squamous cell carcinoma. This clonotype is deemed medium-sized. TCRdb re-analysed the PCR reads in MiXCR, keeping a single row per CDR3 protein. The sample holds about 13,000 distinct CDR3 sequences; roughly 51% are singletons and the top ten take about 37%. Sample: esophageal tumor tissue. The receptor comes from a male donor with esophageal squamous cell carcinoma.

CDR3 DNA sequence: TGTGCCAGCAGCCGTAGCGGGGCCTCCTACAATGAGCAGTACTTC. This encodes CASSRSGASYNEQYF. The chain has TRBV7-9 and TRBJ2-1, with 8 bases matching TRBD2. The tail of the sequence fits TRBJ2-7 better, so the J call may be wrong. CDR3 length: 15 residues. Per germline, CDR1 SEHNR and CDR2 FQNEAQ (reference sequence).